This is a list of T cell receptor beta chains from one sample in a study of OX40 agonist ivuxolimab in advanced cancers. Measured with immunoSEQ multiplex PCR; TCRdb has only the in-frame clones, and not every one. Of some 81,000 clones in the sample, roughly 85% were seen once. The specimen comprised CD4+ or CD8+ T cells sorted from blood, sampled in a trial of the OX40 agonist ivuxolimab. The receptors here all came from an adult with an advanced solid tumor such as melanoma, head and neck, liver or kidney cancer. CDR3s include the opening cysteine and the closing phenylalanine or tryptophan. The D gene is left open where the match is weak. A clone size is listed for some rows: how often the clone was seen (once, few, many), or a class if it is expanded.

J | D | size | V | CDR3 | DNA
TRBJ1-2 | TRBD1 | . | TRBV4-3 | CASSQDSSNLGQAVYGYTF | TGCGCCAGCAGCCAAGATAGTAGCAACCTCGGACAGGCGGTCTATGGCTACACCTTC
TRBJ2-7 | TRBD1 | . | TRBV30 | CAWSNRGYEQYF | TGTGCCTGGAGTAACAGGGGTTACGAGCAGTACTTC
TRBJ2-5 | . | . | TRBV5-6 | CASSLRVTETQYF | TGTGCCAGCAGCCTCAGGGTCACGGAGACCCAGTACTTC
TRBJ1-1 | . | . | TRBV5-4 | CASSPVQGTEAFF | TGTGCCAGCAGCCCTGTACAGGGTACAGAAGCTTTCTTT
TRBJ1-1 | . | . | TRBV5-1 | CASSSRPDRNTEAFF | TGCGCCAGCAGCTCCCGACCCGACAGGAACACTGAAGCTTTCTTT
TRBJ2-1 | . | few | TRBV7-2 | CASSSFRIGGNEQFF | TGTGCCAGCAGCTCCTTCAGGATAGGGGGCAATGAGCAGTTCTTC
TRBJ1-1 | . | . | TRBV4-3 | CASSRGVGGEAFF | TGCGCCAGCAGCCGTGGGGTAGGGGGTGAAGCTTTCTTT
TRBJ2-7 | . | . | TRBV7-2 | CASSLWAATYEQYF | TGTGCCAGCAGCTTATGGGCTGCGACCTACGAGCAGTACTTC
TRBJ2-5 | . | . | TRBV9 | CASSVGGGTKETQYF | TGTGCCAGCAGCGTAGGAGGGGGGACCAAAGAGACCCAGTACTTC
TRBJ2-2 | TRBD1 | once | TRBV5-4 | CASSPPDRGNTGELFF | TGTGCCAGCAGCCCGCCGGACAGGGGAAACACCGGGGAGCTGTTTTTT
TRBJ1-1 | . | few | TRBV7-9 | CASSSLSGTEAFF | TGTGCCAGCAGCTCCCTAAGCGGCACTGAAGCTTTCTTT
TRBJ1-6 | . | once | TRBV5-4 | CASSLGQGGNSPLHF | TGTGCCAGCAGCTTGGGGCAGGGAGGGAATTCACCCCTCCACTTT
TRBJ1-5 | . | . | TRBV11-1 | CASSPPGPGEHQPQHF | TGTGCCAGCAGCCCCCCGGGTCCGGGGGAACATCAGCCCCAGCATTTT
TRBJ1-5 | TRBD1 | . | TRBV7-9 | CASSLGQGGQPQHF | TGTGCCAGCAGCTTAGGACAGGGGGGACAGCCCCAGCATTTT
TRBJ2-5 | . | . | TRBV20-1 | CSANDLETQYF | TGCAGTGCTAACGACCTAGAGACCCAGTACTTC
TRBJ1-6 | TRBD1 | few | TRBV7-2 | CASSLGQPGMSPLHF | TGTGCCAGCAGCCTGGGACAGCCCGGAATGTCACCCCTCCACTTT
TRBJ2-3 | . | . | TRBV19 | CASSIERDTQYF | TGTGCCAGTAGTATCGAGAGGGATACGCAGTATTTT
TRBJ1-1 | . | . | TRBV6-1 | CASSEAPTSGVGAFF | TGTGCCAGCAGTGAAGCCCCCACCTCCGGGGTAGGAGCTTTCTTT
TRBJ2-3 | . | . | TRBV5-1 | CASSLGVAKDTQYF | TGCGCCAGCAGCTTGGGGGTAGCCAAAGATACGCAGTATTTT
TRBJ1-5 | TRBD1 | . | TRBV6-1 | CATRRQGASNQPQHF | TGTGCCACCCGAAGACAGGGGGCGAGCAATCAGCCCCAGCATTTT
TRBJ1-1 | TRBD1 | . | TRBV19 | CASITGRDRGLGAFF | TGTGCCAGTATCACCGGCCGGGACAGGGGTTTAGGAGCTTTCTTT
TRBJ2-7 | . | . | TRBV2 | CASSEARVGHEQYF | TGTGCCAGCAGTGAAGCGAGAGTTGGCCACGAGCAGTACTTC
TRBJ1-6 | TRBD1 | . | TRBV19 | CASSREGASPLHF | TGTGCCAGTTCTAGGGAGGGGGCTTCACCCCTCCACTTT
TRBJ2-5 | . | . | TRBV14 | CASSYGSRRETQYF | TGTGCCAGCAGCTACGGATCCCGGCGGGAGACCCAGTACTTC
TRBJ1-4 | TRBD1 | . | TRBV9 | CASSPRDRKHEKLFF | TGTGCCAGCAGCCCTCGGGACAGGAAGCATGAAAAACTGTTTTTT
TRBJ1-3 | . | . | TRBV6-1 | CASIDGNGNTIYF | TGTGCCAGCATTGACGGGAATGGAAACACCATATATTTT
TRBJ1-1 | . | . | TRBV6-6 | CASREGRTEAFF | TGTGCCAGCAGGGAGGGGAGGACTGAAGCTTTCTTT
TRBJ2-3 | TRBD2 | . | TRBV2 | CARRGLAGGGGTDTQYF | TGTGCCAGACGGGGTCTAGCGGGGGGAGGTGGCACAGATACGCAGTATTTT
TRBJ1-1 | TRBD1 | . | TRBV5-1 | CASSDDRAMNTEAFF | TGCGCCAGCAGCGACGACAGGGCGATGAACACTGAAGCTTTCTTT